The 28 T cell receptor beta chains presented below share a single source sample, sequenced in a study of blood T cell repertoires in COVID-19. Assay: immunoSEQ multiplex PCR; the TCRdb copy retains only in-frame clones and omits some. The data hold 450,000 to 500,000 clones, with roughly 85% observed a single time. Sequencing used peripheral blood. The receptors originated from a human donor in a cohort sampled during active COVID-19.

The genes are TRBV25-1 and TRBJ1-1; D not resolved. Trimming removed 2 bases at V and 0 bases at J, with 10 bases between. There are 15 residues in the CDR3. Germline CDR1 is MGHDK and CDR2 is SYGVNS. The CDR3 region has the DNA TGTGCCAGCAGTGAAAGCGAGGTCATGAACACTGAAGCTTTCTTT. Amino acid sequence: CASSESEVMNTEAFF.

The chain combines TRBV27 with TRBJ1-5, with TRBD1 matching 8 bases. Germline lookup yields CDR1 MNHEY and CDR2 SMNVEV (reference sequence). The CDR3 is made up of 15 amino acids. V lost 8 bases to trimming and J lost 2 bases; unmatched junction nucleotides: 8. The CDR3 region is CASGQGQIGNQPQHF. For the CDR3, the DNA is TGTGCCAGCGGACAGGGTCAAATAGGCAATCAGCCCCAGCATTTT.

The CDR3, as DNA: TGTGCCAGCAGCCGCAGGGACTTAGGGGAAAAACTGTTTTTT. It encodes CASSRRDLGEKLFF. J is TRBJ1-4 and V is TRBV28, with D possibly being TRBD1 (5 bases). This CDR3 has 14 amino acids. V lost 6 bases to trimming and J lost 8 bases, with 16 bases between them. Per germline, CDR1 MDHEN and CDR2 SYDVKM.

The genes are TRBV6-4 and TRBJ1-2, with a possible D match to TRBD1 (6 bases). The CDR3 loop spans 15 amino acids. V shed 5 bases and J shed 1 base, with 14 bases lying between them. Per the germline V gene, CDR1 is MRHNA and CDR2 is SNTAGT. CDR3 sequence (DNA): TGTGCCAGCAGTCCATTCCCAGGGGTTAACTATGGCTACACCTTC. As protein: CASSPFPGVNYGYTF.

The chain uses TRBV7-8 and TRBJ2-2; 9 positions match TRBD1. Germline assignment: CDR1 SGHVS and CDR2 FQNEAQ. Losses at the gene ends were 5 bases for V and 5 bases for J; bases not matched to a gene: 6. The CDR3 has 15 amino acids. CDR3 in amino acids: CASSGGQGGTGELFF. Here the CDR3 DNA reads TGTGCCAGCAGCGGGGGACAGGGTGGAACCGGGGAGCTGTTTTTT.

The rearrangement links TRBV28 to TRBJ1-1; no clear D. Germline V gene lookup returns CDR1 MDHEN and CDR2 SYDVKM. The CDR3 runs to 14 residues. Trimming took 1 base from V and 1 from J, leaving 7 bases between them. The CDR3 loop is CASSLLRENTEAFF. CDR3 nucleotides: TGTGCCAGCAGTTTATTACGCGAGAACACTGAAGCTTTCTTT. Full variable domain (rest looked up from reference TRBV28 and TRBJ1-1): DVKVTQSSRYLVKRTGEKVFLECVQDMDHENMFWYRQDPGLGLRLIYFSYDVKMKEKGDIPEGYSVSREKKERFSLILESASTNQTSMYLCASSLLRENTEAFFGQGTRLTVV.

This sequence joins TRBV10-3 and TRBJ1-2; unclear D gene. The CDR3 consists of 12 residues. Germline CDR1 ENHRY, CDR2 SYGVKD. Trimming removed 4 bases from V and 2 bases from J, with 5 bases in between. CDR3 loop: CAISGGNYGYTF. The CDR3 nucleotides read TGTGCCATCAGTGGAGGGAACTATGGCTACACCTTC.

This chain connects TRBV9 to TRBJ2-1, with TRBD2 identical over 8 bases. The CDR3 runs 15 residues. Germline CDR1 reads SGDLS; CDR2 reads YYNGEE. The V gene end was trimmed by 7 bases and the J gene end by 2 bases; junction bases not matched to a gene: 8. CDR3 amino acids: CASREGSEPYNEQFF. The CDR3, as DNA: TGTGCCAGCCGGGAGGGGTCGGAGCCCTACAATGAGCAGTTCTTC.

The chain links TRBV28 to TRBJ1-1; TRBD1 agrees at 9 bases. Germline V lookup: CDR1 MDHEN, CDR2 SYDVKM. Trimming cost V 5 bases and J 4 bases; bases outside gene matches: 14. There are 17 residues in the CDR3. The CDR3 reads CASSPGTGKVQTTEAFF. The CDR3 coding sequence is TGTGCCAGCAGTCCAGGGACAGGGAAGGTGCAGACCACTGAAGCTTTCTTT.

V gene TRBV12-3 or TRBV12-4 combines with J gene TRBJ2-1; 8 bases map to TRBD2. This CDR3 has 13 residues. V lost 10 bases and J lost 6; bases outside the gene matches: 8. CDR3 residues: CATLRTSPNEQFF. In DNA form, the CDR3 reads TGTGCCACGCTCCGGACTAGCCCCAATGAGCAGTTCTTC.

Ten or more counts support this clone. The J gene is TRBJ2-2, the V gene TRBV24-1, with 11 bases lining up with TRBD2. The V gene's germline CDR1 is KGHDR and CDR2 SFDVKD. The V segment lost 12 bases and the J segment 5 bases; nucleotides outside the gene matches: 7. This CDR3 spans 14 amino acids. The CDR3 DNA is TGTGCCTCCACTGGGACTAGCGGAACCGGGGAGCTGTTTTTT. Translation: CASTGTSGTGELFF.

As for this clone: This sample also contains other DNA sequences that code for the same CDR3. The J gene is TRBJ2-6, the V gene TRBV19; TRBD1 is a possible D gene (6 bases). Germline CDR1 reads LNHDA; CDR2 reads SQIVND (reference sequence). V lost 2 bases, J lost 0 bases, and 8 bases lay in between. The CDR3 has 16 residues. CDR3 bases: TGTGCCAGTAGTATAAGAGGGGGCTCTGGGGCCAACGTCCTGACTTTC. This codes for CASSIRGGSGANVLTF. Supplemented by reference TRBV19 and TRBJ2-6, the full variable domain reads DGGITQSPKYLFRKEGQNVTLSCEQNLNHDAMYWYRQDPGQGLRLIYYSQIVNDFQKGDIAEGYSVSREKKESFPLTVTSAQKNPTAFYLCASSIRGGSGANVLTFGAGSRLTVL.

V is TRBV3-1 (or the pseudogene TRBV3-2) and J is TRBJ2-7; D may be TRBD1 (7 bases). Germline V gene lookup returns CDR1 LGHDT and CDR2 YNNKEL (reference sequence). This CDR3 comprises 13 residues. Trimming cost V 0 bases and J 13 bases, with 16 bases left between them. The DNA of the CDR3 is TGTGCCAGCAGCCAAGAGTTGGAGGGGGCGCAATACTTC. It specifies CASSQELEGAQYF.

The J gene is TRBJ2-1, the V gene TRBV18; 12 nucleotides align to TRBD2. The V gene's germline CDR1 is KGHSH and CDR2 LQKENI. The length of the CDR3 is 16 residues. Unmatched junction bases numbered 3, after V lost 1 base and J lost 5 bases. The CDR3 DNA sequence: TGTGCCAGCTCACCACGACTAGCGGGAGTCGACAATGAGCAGTTCTTC. Translating gives CASSPRLAGVDNEQFF.

This clone was found once. V is TRBV3-1 (or the pseudogene TRBV3-2) and J is TRBJ2-1, with 10 bases that match TRBD2. With V trimmed by 1 base and J by 8 bases, 5 bases remained unmatched. The CDR3 covers 15 residues. The germline V gene has CDR1 LGHDT and CDR2 YNNKEL (reference sequence). The CDR3 coding sequence is TGTGCCAGCAGCCAAGCTAGCGGGAGCGTCGATGAGCAGTTCTTC. This gives the protein CASSQASGSVDEQFF.

The chain has TRBV7-8 and TRBJ1-1, with unresolved D. Trimming stripped 2 bases from V and 5 bases from J, with 12 bases between. The CDR3 contains 14 residues. Germline CDR1 SGHVS, CDR2 FQNEAQ. The CDR3 nucleotides are TGTGCCAGCAGCTTACATGACCGGCGGACTGAAGCTTTCTTT. Translation: CASSLHDRRTEAFF.

The chain links TRBV19 to TRBJ2-5; 8 bases match TRBD1. The CDR3 totals 14 residues. In germline, CDR1 is LNHDA, CDR2 SQIVND (reference sequence). The trim removed 6 bases at V and 4 bases at J, leaving 7 bases unmatched. Here the CDR3 reads CASRKQGGRETQYF. As DNA, the CDR3 is TGTGCCAGTAGAAAACAGGGGGGAAGAGAGACCCAGTACTTC.

V and J are TRBV7-2 and TRBJ2-7; D not certain. With 2 bases removed from V and 3 bases from J, the gap between germline ends came to 5 bases. Germline V lookup: CDR1 SGHTA, CDR2 FQGNSA. The CDR3 runs 12 residues. The CDR3 bases are TGTGCCAGCAGCTTAACAGACTACGAGCAGTACTTC. Protein product: CASSLTDYEQYF.

The chain recombines TRBV5-1 with TRBJ2-7; D ambiguous. Germline V gene lookup returns CDR1 SGHRS and CDR2 YFSETQ. This CDR3 spans 14 amino acids. V lost 3 bases and J 1 base, leaving 11 bases between the germline ends. CDR3 amino acids: CASSSDARSYEQYF. CDR3 in DNA: TGCGCCAGCAGCTCCGATGCCAGATCCTACGAGCAGTACTTC.

The chain employs TRBV7-2 and TRBJ1-4; TRBD1 agrees at 9 bases. The CDR3 is made up of 16 amino acids. In germline, CDR1 is SGHTA, CDR2 FQGNSA. The V gene end was trimmed by 1 base and the J gene end by 5 bases; junction bases not matched to a gene: 5. CDR3 region: CASSLGTGTGNEKLFF. In DNA form, the CDR3 reads TGTGCCAGCAGCTTAGGAACCGGGACAGGGAATGAAAAACTGTTTTTT.

This clone came up a few times. The chain employs TRBV6-5 and TRBJ1-1; D may be TRBD1 (5 bases). Germline loops: CDR1 MNHEY, CDR2 SVGAGI. The ends were cut back, 4 bases at V and 0 bases at J, with 9 bases in the middle. The CDR3 consists of 14 residues. The CDR3 sequence: CASSSEGMNTEAFF. The DNA for the CDR3 is TGTGCCAGCAGTTCGGAGGGGATGAACACTGAAGCTTTCTTT.

The chain employs TRBV12-3 or TRBV12-4 and TRBJ1-1; D may be TRBD1 (5 bases). The CDR3 consists of 13 residues. V was pared by 6 bases and J by 4 bases, with 12 bases between. The CDR3 is CASRPKQATEAFF. The CDR3 DNA sequence: TGTGCCAGCAGACCGAAACAGGCCACTGAAGCTTTCTTT.

The chain joins TRBV5-1 to TRBJ2-2; the D is unclear. Germline-derived CDR1 and CDR2 are SGHRS and YFSETQ. V was pared by 2 bases and J by 0 bases, with 8 bases between. CDR3 length: 15 residues. CDR3 sequence reads: CASSLSGSNTGELFF. CDR3 DNA sequence: TGCGCCAGCAGCTTATCAGGATCGAACACCGGGGAGCTGTTTTTT.

This clone was counted between two and nine times. This chain's CDR3 is CASSPPLARDQETQYF. The CDR3 DNA follows: TGTGCCAGCTCACCACCACTAGCGAGAGACCAAGAGACCCAGTACTTC. The chain recombines TRBV18 with TRBJ2-5; 7 bases map to TRBD2. CDR1 is KGHSH and CDR2 is LQKENI in the germline V gene. The V gene end was trimmed by 0 bases and the J gene end by 0 bases; junction bases not matched to a gene: 4. The CDR3 is 16 amino acids. Full variable domain (missing parts from reference TRBV18 and TRBJ2-5): NAGVMQNPRHLVRRRGQEARLRCSPMKGHSHVYWYRQLPEEGLKFMVYLQKENIIDESGMPKERFSAEFPKEGPSILRIQQVVRGDSAAYFCASSPPLARDQETQYFGPGTRLLVL.

This clone showed up just a few times. V usage is TRBV11-2 and J usage is TRBJ1-3; 9 positions match TRBD1. Unmatched junction bases numbered 9, after V lost 4 bases and J lost 2 bases. This CDR3 spans 17 amino acids. Germline V CDR1 and CDR2: SGHAT, FQNNGV. As DNA, the CDR3 is TGTGCCAGCAGCTCAGGCCCGGACAGGGGCACTGGAAACACCATATATTTT. Translating gives CASSSGPDRGTGNTIYF.

The rearrangement uses TRBV28 and TRBJ1-3; 8 nucleotides line up with TRBD1. Trimming removed 3 bases from V and 4 bases from J; junction bases left unmatched: 8. The germline V gene encodes CDR1 MDHEN and CDR2 SYDVKM. This CDR3 is built from 16 residues. The CDR3 DNA is TGTGCCAGCAGTTTCTCGACAGGGGTCTACGGAAACACCATATATTTT. Its protein is CASSFSTGVYGNTIYF.

V is TRBV6-5 and J is TRBJ2-1, with a weak D call TRBD2 (6 bases). The CDR3 is 15 amino acids. Germline CDR1 reads MNHEY; CDR2 reads SVGAGI. The V gene lost 5 bases and the J gene lost 7 bases, with 18 bases spanning the gap. The CDR3 nucleotides read TGTGCCAGCAGTACCCGATTGGAGGGAAAGAATGAGCAGTTCTTC. Translating it yields CASSTRLEGKNEQFF.

The chain carries TRBV12-3 or TRBV12-4 and TRBJ1-3, with 7 bases aligning to TRBD1. CDR3 size: 13 residues. V lost 9 bases, J lost 4 bases, and 6 bases stayed unmatched. DNA of the CDR3: TGTGCCAGTACAGGGGCATCGGGAAACACCATATATTTT. Its protein product is CASTGASGNTIYF.